This T cell receptor (beta chain) was captured in a study of blood T cell repertoires in COVID-19. On the study more broadly: PBMCs, B-cell-depleted T cells, or T cells were the source of the cDNA or gDNA that made up the material.

Using immunoSEQ multiplex PCR, the repertoire was profiled, and TCRdb retains in-frame clones only, with some absent. The data hold over 50,000 clones, with about 81% observed a single time. This CDR3 spans 14 amino acids. The V gene's germline CDR1 is LGHNA and CDR2 YSLEER. The trim removed 4 bases at V and 2 bases at J, leaving 4 bases unmatched. The specimen was peripheral blood. This clonotype originated in a man older than 75 with acute or convalescent COVID-19. The chain has TRBV4-3 and TRBJ1-2, with 7 bases lining up with TRBD1. This CDR3 is CASSRTGENYGYTF. For the CDR3, the DNA is TGCGCCAGCAGCCGGACAGGCGAGAACTATGGCTACACCTTC.